Listed below are T cell receptor beta chains from one sample, sequenced in a study of CD8+ T cells in alopecia areata. Repertoires were generated with immunoSEQ multiplex PCR, while TCRdb's copy carries only in-frame clones and drops some. Found here are some 170,000 clones, roughly 66% of them singletons; the top ten hold more than 9.5%. The sequences come from CD8+ T cells sorted from blood, collected at week 0. The receptors here all came from a human donor with alopecia areata. Both conserved end residues are part of each CDR3. D genes are given only for firm matches. Clone size is not always given. Where it is, it says once, few, many or a class for expanded clones.

>.|TRBV10-3|TRBD1|TRBJ2-5
TGTGCCATCAGTGAGACGGCAGGGGGCATGGAGACCCAGTACTTC
CAISETAGGMETQYF
>few|TRBV27|TRBD1|TRBJ1-2
TGTGCCAGCAGTTTAAAACAGGGGGCGGTGAATGGCTACACCTTC
CASSLKQGAVNGYTF
>.|TRBV5-6|TRBD2|TRBJ2-7
TGTGCCAGCGGAGCGGGGTCTTCCTACGAGCAGTACTTC
CASGAGSSYEQYF
>few|TRBV29-1|.|TRBJ2-2
TGCAGCGTTGAGAGCGCAGGGCCCGAAGTTGAGCTGTTTTTT
CSVESAGPEVELFF
>.|TRBV27|.|TRBJ2-2
TGTGCCAGCAGTTATCTAGGAAACACCGGGGAGCTGTTTTTT
CASSYLGNTGELFF
>.|TRBV11-2|TRBD2|TRBJ2-7
TGTGCCAGCAGCTTAGGTAGCGGGGAGGGCTACGAGCAGTACTTC
CASSLGSGEGYEQYF
>few|TRBV7-8|.|TRBJ2-5
TGTGCCAGCAGCTTAGGTGCTAGGGAGCTTGAGACCCAGTACTTC
CASSLGARELETQYF
>.|TRBV7-9|TRBD1|TRBJ1-1
TGTGCCAGCAGCTTCACTGAGACAGGGAGGACTGAAGCTTTCTTT
CASSFTETGRTEAFF
>few|TRBV4-1|TRBD2|TRBJ2-7
TGCGCCAGCAGCCAAGGGGGTAGCGGGGGGTTATACGAGCAGTACTTC
CASSQGGSGGLYEQYF
>.|TRBV11-2|TRBD1|TRBJ2-4
TGTGCCAGCAGCTTAGGAGGGACAGGGGGATTCCCCAAAAACATTCAGTACTTC
CASSLGGTGGFPKNIQYF
>.|TRBV30|.|TRBJ2-5
TGTGCCTGGACAGACCAAGAGACCCAGTACTTC
CAWTDQETQYF
>few|TRBV7-8|.|TRBJ2-2
TGTGCCAGCAGCACCAATTTAGGGAACACCGGGGAGCTGTTTTTT
CASSTNLGNTGELFF
>few|TRBV29-1|.|TRBJ2-2
TGCAGCGTTGGGGGGCTAGGGACCGGGGAGCTGTTTTTT
CSVGGLGTGELFF
>.|TRBV9|TRBD2|TRBJ2-1
TGTGCCAGCAGCGGGGGACTAGCGGGATTCTACAATGAGCAGTTCTTC
CASSGGLAGFYNEQFF
>many|TRBV27|TRBD2|TRBJ2-5
TGTGCCAGCAGTCCCCTCGGGGGGACTCAAGAGACCCAGTACTTC
CASSPLGGTQETQYF
>.|TRBV7-9|TRBD2|TRBJ2-7
TGTGCCAGCAGGCCCCCGACTAGCGGGAGCTCCTACGAGCAGTACTTC
CASRPPTSGSSYEQYF
>.|TRBV13|TRBD2|TRBJ2-7
TGTGCCAGCAGCTTCGGGAGGCAGGAGCAGTACTTC
CASSFGRQEQYF
>.|TRBV27|.|TRBJ2-2
TGTGCCAGCAGTTTTGGACCGAACACCGGGGAGCTGTTTTTT
CASSFGPNTGELFF
>.|TRBV7-2|.|TRBJ2-1
TGTGCCAGCAGATATGCTGATGAGCAGTTCTTC
CASRYADEQFF
>.|TRBV9|.|TRBJ2-5
TGTGCCAGCAGCGCCTGGGCGACCCAAGAGACCCAGTACTTC
CASSAWATQETQYF
>.|TRBV7-7|.|TRBJ2-7
TGTGCTAGCGCCGATGGGGGGGAGCAGTACTTC
CASADGGEQYF
>.|TRBV5-6|TRBD2|TRBJ2-1
TGTGCCAGCAGCTTGGGCGGCGGGGGGAATTACAATGAGCAGTTCTTC
CASSLGGGGNYNEQFF
>.|TRBV19|.|TRBJ2-7
TGTGCCAGATCTCGCGGGGTGGCGTCCTACGAGCAGTACTTC
CARSRGVASYEQYF
>.|TRBV9|.|TRBJ2-7
TGTGCCAGCAGCGAAGGTGGGGCAACCTACGAGCAGTACTTC
CASSEGGATYEQYF
>.|TRBV9|.|TRBJ2-2
TGTGCCAGCAGCCCCCCGGTGGCAGGGACCGGGGAGCTGTTTTTT
CASSPPVAGTGELFF
>.|TRBV7-9|.|TRBJ2-5
TGTGCCAGCATCGAGGGTGGAAAGACCCAGTACTTC
CASIEGGKTQYF
>.|TRBV4-2|.|TRBJ2-1
TGTGCCAGCAGCCAAGATGGCGGGCCTCAGGTATATGAGCAGTTCTTC
CASSQDGGPQVYEQFF
>.|TRBV19|.|TRBJ2-5
TGTGCCAGTAGTATGGAGACGCTACGCACCCAGTACTTC
CASSMETLRTQYF
>.|TRBV27|.|TRBJ2-7
TGTGCCAGCAGTTTCGCACAGGGAAGTATTGAGCAGTACTTC
CASSFAQGSIEQYF
>many|TRBV7-9|.|TRBJ1-1
TGTGCCAGCAGCTTAGGAACCCCAGAAGCTTTCTTT
CASSLGTPEAFF
>few|TRBV30|.|TRBJ2-3
TGTGCCTGGAGTGTGTTGTCTGCTAGCACAGATACGCAGTATTTT
CAWSVLSASTDTQYF
>.|TRBV4-1|.|TRBJ2-7
TGCGCCAGCAGCCCAGGGGCCTACGAGCAGTACTTC
CASSPGAYEQYF
>.|TRBV2|.|TRBJ2-2
TGTGCCAGCAGTTACGGGAATGAGGGTTACACCGAGGAGCTGTTTTTT
CASSYGNEGYTEELFF
>.|TRBV15|.|TRBJ2-5
TGTGCCACCAGCAGAGGTGACCGCCTGTTGGGAGTCCAAGAGACCCAGTACTTC
CATSRGDRLLGVQETQYF
>once|TRBV5-1|.|TRBJ1-3
TGCGCCAGCAGCTTGGCCTGGGATGGTCCGGAGGACACCATATATTTT
CASSLAWDGPEDTIYF
>.|TRBV27|.|TRBJ2-2
TGTGCCAGCATAGACTTTCGGGCGAACACCGGGGAGCTGTTTTTT
CASIDFRANTGELFF
>few|TRBV9|TRBD2|TRBJ2-5
TGTGCCAGCAGCGTAGAGTCTAGCGGGGGTCAAGAGACCCAGTACTTC
CASSVESSGGQETQYF
>.|TRBV6-1|TRBD1|TRBJ2-3
TGTGCCAGCCGTGACTGGGACAGAACTTTCACAGATACGCAGTATTTT
CASRDWDRTFTDTQYF
>.|TRBV4-2|TRBD2|TRBJ2-5
TGTGCCAGCAGCCCTCTGGCCAGCGGGGGTCCGGAGACCCAGTACTTC
CASSPLASGGPETQYF
>.|TRBV15|.|TRBJ2-7
TGTGCCACCAGCTACCCCGGACGTCTTGGCTACGAGCAGTACTTC
CATSYPGRLGYEQYF
>.|TRBV5-1|TRBD1|TRBJ2-7
TGCGCCAGCAGCGAGGGCAGGGGGCCGGCCTACGAGCAGTACTTC
CASSEGRGPAYEQYF
>.|TRBV2|.|TRBJ2-3
TGTGCCAGCAGTGTAGCAGGGGCAGATACGCAGTATTTT
CASSVAGADTQYF
>.|TRBV6-5|TRBD1|TRBJ1-4
TGTGCCAGCAGTGGACAGGGAGAAGAAAAACTGTTTTTT
CASSGQGEEKLFF
>.|TRBV10-3|.|TRBJ1-1
TGTGCCATCAGACAGTGGAACACTGAAGCTTTCTTT
CAIRQWNTEAFF
>.|TRBV9|.|TRBJ2-1
TGTGCCAGCAACCAGTGGGGGGACGGGTACAATGAGCAGTTCTTC
CASNQWGDGYNEQFF
>.|TRBV30|TRBD2|TRBJ2-3
TGTGCCTGGAGTGTCCAGCGGGGGAACACAGATACGCAGTATTTT
CAWSVQRGNTDTQYF
>.|TRBV27|.|TRBJ2-3
TGTGCCAGCAGTTTGGCCCTTTTAGGCAGCACAGATACGCAGTATTTT
CASSLALLGSTDTQYF
>.|TRBV29-1|TRBD1|TRBJ2-6
TGCAGCATACAGGGGTGGGCTGGGGCCAACGTCCTGACTTTC
CSIQGWAGANVLTF
>.|TRBV11-3|TRBD1|TRBJ2-6
TGTGCCAGCAGCGCGACAGGGGCGTCGGGGGCCAACGTCCTGACTTTC
CASSATGASGANVLTF
>.|TRBV30|.|TRBJ1-2
TGTGCCTGGAGCCTCACCTCGACGGGTGGCTACACCTTC
CAWSLTSTGGYTF
>.|TRBV4-2|TRBD2|TRBJ2-5
TGTGCCAGCAGCCAAGCAGGCGCGGGGGGTTTGGAGACCCAGTACTTC
CASSQAGAGGLETQYF
>.|TRBV2|.|TRBJ2-2
TGTGCCAGCAGTGATAGTGGGGAGGCCGGGGAGCTGTTTTTT
CASSDSGEAGELFF
>.|TRBV5-1|TRBD1|TRBJ1-2
TGCGCCAGCAGCCCGGGACAGGATGGCTACACCTTC
CASSPGQDGYTF
>once|TRBV7-8|TRBD1|TRBJ1-1
TGTGCCAGCAGCTCGACCGGGACAGAAGGACTGAACACTGAAGCTTTCTTT
CASSSTGTEGLNTEAFF
>.|TRBV19|.|TRBJ1-2
TGTGCCACTAGGACTTATAACTATGGCTACACCTTC
CATRTYNYGYTF
>.|TRBV4-1|.|TRBJ1-1
TGCGCCAGCAGCCAATTGGGACAGAACACTGAAGCTTTCTTT
CASSQLGQNTEAFF
>.|TRBV25-1|TRBD1|TRBJ2-7
TGTGCCAGCAGTGCCGGACAGGGAGGGCAGTACTTC
CASSAGQGGQYF
>.|TRBV5-1|TRBD2|TRBJ2-4
TGCGCCAGCAGCCCCACTAGCGGGGGGCCAAGGAACATTCAGTACTTC
CASSPTSGGPRNIQYF